This TCR beta chain was sequenced for a study of T cells after posttransplantation cyclophosphamide. Study results and limitations: TRB overlap between skin or GI tissue T cells and blood was limited. Donor CD8+ memory clones often dominated recipient blood repertoires at later times. Recipient CMV seropositivity and CMV reactivation strongly tracked TRB clonality.

Profiling relied on immunoSEQ multiplex PCR, and the TCRdb table lists in-frame clones only, not all of them. Sampling found about 30,000 clones, none seen once. This clone was counted only a few times. Its antigen is still unknown. Germline-derived CDR1 and CDR2 are MGHDK and SYGVNS. V lost 1 base to trimming and J lost 1 base, with 10 bases between them. The CDR3 has 15 amino acids. The clonotype comes from a woman aged 55-69 years in good health, CMV-negative, and a related stem cell transplant donor. This chain connects TRBV25-1 to TRBJ1-1, with a weak D call TRBD1 (5 bases). The material sequenced was PBMCs. CDR3 protein: CASSESGVENTEAFF. Here the CDR3 DNA reads TGTGCCAGCAGTGAATCGGGGGTGGAGAACACTGAAGCTTTCTTT.